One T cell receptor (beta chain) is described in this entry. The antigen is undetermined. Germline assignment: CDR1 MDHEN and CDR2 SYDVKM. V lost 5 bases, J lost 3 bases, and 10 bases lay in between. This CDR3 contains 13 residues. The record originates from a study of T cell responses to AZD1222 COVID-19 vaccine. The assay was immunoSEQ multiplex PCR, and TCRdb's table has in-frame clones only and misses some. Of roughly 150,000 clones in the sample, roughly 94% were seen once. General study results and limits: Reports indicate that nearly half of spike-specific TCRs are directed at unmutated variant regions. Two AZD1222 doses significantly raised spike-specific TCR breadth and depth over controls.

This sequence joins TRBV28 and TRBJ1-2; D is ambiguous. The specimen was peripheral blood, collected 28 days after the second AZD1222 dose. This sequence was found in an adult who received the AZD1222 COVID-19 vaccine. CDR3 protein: CASSPQDYYGYTF. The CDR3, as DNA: TGTGCCAGCAGTCCCCAGGACTACTATGGCTACACCTTC.